This T cell receptor (beta chain) is drawn from a study of cytomegalovirus exposure and HLA in healthy donors (dated by TCRdb to about 2017). With respect to the entire study: According to an earlier analysis of around 600 of the donors, 150 million to 200 million T cells yielded 117 million unique TCR beta sequences and 250 to 350 Gb of sequence data. The later analysis used no new phenotypic data to find candidate immune exposures, relying instead on TCR beta sequences and their occurrence across donors. Class I and class II HLA loci were covered by the typing at four-digit resolution. A later analysis re-analyzed previously published TCR beta repertoires from 666 donors and added high-resolution HLA genotyping to study TCR occurrence patterns. Along with the roughly 710-subject first cohort, a separate validation cohort of over a hundred different subjects was used. All discovery cohort repertoires had been generated using a single sequencing platform. The study combined high-throughput TCR immunosequencing, statistical association of individual TCRs with disease status, and machine learning to predict cytomegalovirus infection status. An early release covering approximately 600 HLA-typed donors comprised 250 to 350 gigabases of sequencing data and some 79 million unique TCR sequences. The T cell repertoires of 666 subjects were profiled by immunosequencing and related to cytomegalovirus serostatus. Roughly 5 DR-DQ haplotypes were handled as single units for association and clustering, since linkage in the cohort was strong. Typing coverage differed by locus: A, B, C, DRB1 and DQB1 were typed in about 620-640 donors, DQA1 in 500 to 550, DPA1 in around 610, and DPB1 in 400 to 490. The aim of the study was to test whether cataloging public T cell receptors could identify signatures of past pathogen exposure. On average, roughly 200,000 unique TCR beta nucleotide sequences were sequenced per donor among a few hundred genotyped donors of the cohort, with roughly 19% of those sequences being non-productive. An earlier analysis of 587 of the donors used high-throughput TCR beta sequencing to judge whether each TCR beta V gene segment behaved as functional or pseudogenic. The genetic ancestry cluster associated with self-reported Caucasian donors included roughly 84% of the roughly 400 genotyped donors. A later genetic analysis used genome-wide SNP genotypes for about 65% of the roughly 670 donors, treating that subset as a discovery cohort. Donor age, sex, ethnicity and CMV serostatus were compiled alongside the repertoire data.

Receptors were amplified or captured by the immunoSEQ multiplex PCR assay. A mixture of 60 forward primers for TCR Vbeta segments and 13 reverse primers for TCR Jbeta segments was used in the multiplex PCR. Amplification of the CDR3 region of rearranged TCR beta genes was performed with a multiplex PCR assay on genomic DNA. Amplified TCR beta libraries were sequenced as 87-base-pair reads on the Illumina HiSeq System. The original methods were these. A later analysis counted about 82 million unique TCR beta chains across the 670 or so repertoires, and 10 million to 11 million of these chains were shared by at least two donors. To remove PCR and sequencing errors, raw reads were error-corrected and collapsed into unique sequences using a nearest-neighbor algorithm that merged closely related sequences. Alignment of CDR3 sequences to IMGT reference sequences was used to assign V, D and J gene segments. For a sequence to be retained, a match of at least six nucleotides to both a V gene segment and a J gene segment was required. Rearrangements were called productive when the CDR3 lacked stop codons and stayed in frame with V and J; all others were non-productive. Following IMGT convention, CDR3 was defined as the stretch from the second conserved V-encoded cysteine to the conserved J-encoded phenylalanine. The earlier analysis of 587 of the donors excluded sequences that lacked an unambiguous match to a single V gene segment. An earlier analysis of 500 to 600 of the donors classified V segments as functional when productive rearrangements were above 56.7% and as segregating when the standard deviation between donors was above 5%. A statistical classification framework was built for diagnosing cytomegalovirus status from the catalog of TCR beta chain sequences. In a later analysis, TCR nucleotide sequences were compared against IMGT/GENE-DB human TR gene sequences so that V and J genes could be assigned. Using the TCRdist pipeline, a later analysis assigned CDR3 sequences along with most-parsimonious VDJ recombination scenarios. In a later analysis, each TCR beta chain was defined by its CDR3 amino acid sequence together with its V-gene family, and reads without a unique V-gene family were excluded. To address suspected cross-contamination and a sequencing artifact, a later analysis removed around 590 highly shared, low-generation-probability nucleotide sequences. A later analysis calculated a clonal expansion index for each public chain from normalized within-repertoire ranks of inferred template counts. In a later analysis, generation probabilities were computed with a VDJ recombination model fitted to out-of-frame rearrangements, and the resulting probabilities were checked against IGoR. Hypergeometric tests were used in a later analysis to score TCR-TCR, TCR-HLA and TCR-CMV co-occurrence, with a repertoire-size bias correction applied to the TCR pairs. A later analysis estimated false discovery rates by permuting HLA or CMV assignments 20 times. In a later analysis, co-occurring TCRs were grouped using DBSCAN, with TCRdist sequence similarity added in when clustering inside HLA-allele-positive subsets. For co-occurrence clustering, repertoires with fewer than 30,000 or more than 120,000 public chains were excluded, along with a handful of repertoires with anomalous nucleotide sharing. The immuneACCESS repertoire file appears here via TCRdb, limited to in-frame rearrangements. These files lack a portion of the clones; in checked studies, under half of the deficit traces to unresolved V genes, and the cause of the others is not known. V and J calls and clone size are those listed in that table; D and trimming were worked out from the DNA. Counted in this sample were fewer than 150,000 clones; 70% to 85% of them appeared once. The biggest ten clones account for around 3.9% of the sample.

The cohort comprised several hundred healthy bone marrow donors. At the time of sampling, all cohort members were nominally healthy, though unrecorded immune exposures were likely present. The donor was CMV seropositive and was included in the group of about 290 seropositive cohort members. Each donor provided a peripheral blood sample, and peripheral blood mononuclear cells were used for TCR beta sequencing. The Qiagen DNeasy Blood Extraction Kit was used to extract genomic DNA from the blood cell samples. The paper's findings and limits, for the study overall: At a false discovery rate of 0.05, a later analysis linked around 17,000 TCR beta sequences to specific HLA alleles. Assigning TCR associations to individual alleles was difficult when HLA alleles, especially DR and DQ, strongly co-occurred. While some public TCRs were present in many individuals, most TCR sequences turned up only very rarely across donors. Broadly in line with IMGT annotations, most TCR beta V segments showed up in productive rearrangements about 87% or about 30% of the time in an earlier analysis of roughly 590 of the donors. A few of the identified cytomegalovirus-associated TCR beta chains were confirmed in vitro to be specific for cytomegalovirus antigens. Because counts were too low, roughly 16 rarely observed V segments, including chromosome 9 orphons, were left out of the earlier analysis of some 640 of the donors. According to the authors, the approach could potentially be generalized to other disease states and immunological phenotypes. In a later analysis, HLA-associated TCR beta chains were found to be more clonally expanded and to have lower generation probabilities than equally common non-associated chains. Because some donors lacked HLA typing at each locus, the association tests relied only on the typed subset. CMV serostatus was the only immune exposure information available for the cohort. According to a later genetic analysis, donors in an Asian-associated ancestry cluster had fewer N-insertions in productive TCRs than the approximately 700-donor mean. V-gene and J-gene trimming of TCR beta chains was associated with a missense DCLRE1C variant in a later genetic analysis, and the association was replicated in an independent cohort. A group of highly shared sequence variants was considered likely to be a technical artifact of the sequencing pipeline. In a later analysis, TCR association rates were found to vary across HLA loci, with the most associated TCRs seen for DRB1 alleles and the fewest for HLA-C alleles. Presence/absence analyses assumed roughly uniform sequencing depth across donors, an assumption that may not hold. The classifier was reported to diagnose cytomegalovirus status with high specificity and sensitivity in both the original and validation cohorts. According to a later analysis, parvovirus B19, influenza, CMV and Epstein-Barr virus appeared linked to several top co-occurrence clusters. The cohort was sequenced for TCR beta chains only, and without alpha or paired-chain data the features that could be detected were limited. Linkage disequilibrium might explain the correlated functional status among segregating V segments, but an unknown experimental factor could not be excluded. A total of roughly 160 TCR beta chains were listed by the study as associated with cytomegalovirus. A later analysis found that most CMV-associated TCR beta chains appeared HLA-restricted, with HLA associations seemingly driven largely by CMV exposure. A further reported finding was that TCR beta sequences accurately predicted the HLA-A and HLA-B alleles for most subjects in the first cohort.

This clone was detected only once. It has no known antigen specificity. No clone much larger than this one lies a single base away; base qualities are absent. The sequence was obtained from a man in his forties or fifties in good health and CMV-seropositive. The material sequenced was PBMCs.

CDR3 reads: CASSGQGQGWSNHGYTF. Here is the DNA: TGTGCCAGTAGTGGGCAGGGACAGGGATGGAGCAACCATGGCTACACCTTC. This sequence uses TRBV19 and TRBJ1-2, with 9 bases aligning to TRBD1. V is pruned by 5 bases and J by 6 bases, leaving 16 bases of the junction without a gene match. The CDR3 covers 17 residues, taking in both the cysteine and the phenylalanine. Only the CDR3 portion is preserved as DNA: 51 bases, with reading frame beginning at the first base. Per the germline V gene (reference sequence), LNHDA is the CDR1 and SQIVND is the CDR2.